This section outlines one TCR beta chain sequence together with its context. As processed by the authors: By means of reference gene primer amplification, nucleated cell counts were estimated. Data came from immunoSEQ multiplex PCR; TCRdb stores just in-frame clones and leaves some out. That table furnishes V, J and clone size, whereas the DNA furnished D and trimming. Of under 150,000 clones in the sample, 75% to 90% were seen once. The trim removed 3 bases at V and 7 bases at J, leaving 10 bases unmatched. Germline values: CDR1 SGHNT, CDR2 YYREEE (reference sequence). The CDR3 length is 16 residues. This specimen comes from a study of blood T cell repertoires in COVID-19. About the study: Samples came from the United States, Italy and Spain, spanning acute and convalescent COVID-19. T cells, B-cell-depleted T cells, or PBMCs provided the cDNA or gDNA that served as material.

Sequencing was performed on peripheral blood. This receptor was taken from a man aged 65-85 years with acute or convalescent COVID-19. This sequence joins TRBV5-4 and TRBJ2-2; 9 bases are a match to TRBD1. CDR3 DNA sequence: TGTGCCAGCAGCTCCGACAGGGGGGTGATGGGCGGGGAGCTGTTTTTT. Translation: CASSSDRGVMGGELFF.